This TCR beta chain is drawn from a study of T cell responses to AZD1222 COVID-19 vaccine. Sequencing used immunoSEQ multiplex PCR; TCRdb keeps in-frame clones, though not all of them. The sample includes 50,000 to 65,000 clones, over 85% of them seen just once. This TCR came from an adult in good health. Sequencing used peripheral blood, obtained on day 0 of AZD1222 vaccination.

Here the CDR3 DNA reads TGTGCCAGCAGCTCGACACTAGCGGGGAAGCACCAAGAGACCCAGTACTTC. The encoded protein is CASSSTLAGKHQETQYF. The J gene is TRBJ2-5, the V gene TRBV5-5; 10 nucleotides match TRBD2. The trim removed 3 bases at V and 0 bases at J, leaving 8 bases unmatched. The CDR3 covers 17 residues. Per the germline V gene, CDR1 is SGHKS and CDR2 is YYEKEE (reference sequence).